The 21 T cell receptor beta chains in this list originate from one sample, sequenced in a study of beta chain features in type 1 diabetes (dated by TCRdb to the late 2010s). Results and caveats for the whole study, not just this receptor: Type 1 diabetes patients showed a moderate but significant shortening of TCRB CDR3 length in all four CD4+ subsets.

These receptors lack a known antigen. The receptor library was made with the immunoSEQ multiplex PCR assay. The entire amount of isolated RNA was reverse transcribed using the High Capacity cDNA Reverse Transcription Kit, so the sequenced TCRB transcripts were expressed ones. Here the immuneACCESS table is served through TCRdb, limited to in-frame sequences with V and J called. Missing clones are a known gap in these copies; in checked studies unresolved V genes cover under half, and the rest lacks a known reason. This sample comprises nearly 700,000 clones, roughly an eighth of them detected only once. The ten largest clones capture 0.02% to 0.025% of the sample. Sequencing was performed on naive CD4+ T cells from blood. The cell subset or site label here, explained by the study, means: true naive CD4+ T cells. These TCRs come from a man aged 18 to 35 with type 1 diabetes.

The CDR3 DNA follows: TGCAGCGTTGCCTCAAACGCGATCCCGGGCCAGCCCCAGCATTTT. Amino acid sequence: CSVASNAIPGQPQHF. V and J are TRBV29-1 and TRBJ1-5, with D uncertain. From germline, CDR1 is SQVTM and CDR2 ANQGSEA. The V and J ends lost 4 bases and 7 bases respectively, with 20 bases between them. This CDR3 has 15 residues.

This clone turned up a few times. The chain uses TRBV20-1 and TRBJ1-2; D not certain. V gave up 6 bases and J gave up 5 bases, with 7 bases separating them. This CDR3 has 10 residues. The germline V gene has CDR1 DFQATT and CDR2 SNEGSKA (reference sequence). In DNA, the CDR3 is TGCAGTGCAGTACTTTATGGCTACACCTTC. This sequence encodes CSAVLYGYTF.

This clone showed up just a few times. J is TRBJ1-1 and V is TRBV5-1, with 8 bases identical to TRBD1. This CDR3 contains 12 residues. V was clipped by 4 bases and J by 7 bases; unmatched bases: 3. Germline lookup yields CDR1 SGHRS and CDR2 YFSETQ. CDR3 nucleotide sequence: TGCGCCAGCAGCCCCGGACAGGGTGAAGCTTTCTTT. It translates to CASSPGQGEAFF. The full variable domain, completed using reference TRBV5-1 and TRBJ1-1, is KAGVTQTPRYLIKTRGQQVTLSCSPISGHRSVSWYQQTPGQGLQFLFEYFSETQRNKGNFPGRFSGRQFSNSRSEMNVSTLELGDSALYLCASSPGQGEAFFGQGTRLTVV.

A few counts support this clone. The genes are TRBV27 and TRBJ2-1; either TRBD1 or TRBD2 may supply D (5 bases each). There are 13 residues in the CDR3. Germline CDR1 is MNHEY and CDR2 is SMNVEV (reference sequence). V lost 4 bases and J lost 7, with 11 bases in between. The CDR3 loop is CASSYRGVNEQFF. The CDR3 DNA is TGTGCCAGCAGTTATCGAGGGGTGAATGAGCAGTTCTTC.

The V call is TRBV6-1, the J call TRBJ1-6, with a possible D match to TRBD1 (5 bases). V lost 2 bases, J lost 6 bases, and 11 bases lay in between. This CDR3 comprises 15 residues. Germline V lookup: CDR1 MNHNS, CDR2 SASEGT. The CDR3 region is CASSEFPGSNSPLHF. In nucleotides, the CDR3 is TGTGCCAGCAGTGAATTTCCAGGGAGTAATTCACCCCTCCACTTT.

The gene calls are TRBV15 and TRBJ1-4; 9 positions agree with TRBD1. The ends lost 3 bases at V and 4 bases at J; junction bases unmatched: 9. The CDR3 totals 17 residues. Per germline, CDR1 LNHNV and CDR2 YYDKDF (reference sequence). The CDR3 loop reads CATSRTGQGIINEKLFF. The CDR3 DNA reads TGTGCCACCAGCAGGACCGGACAGGGGATAATTAATGAAAAACTGTTTTTT.

The rearrangement joins TRBV30 to TRBJ1-2; D call uncertain. Trimming took 1 base from V and 2 from J, leaving 11 bases between them. Per germline, CDR1 GTSNPN and CDR2 SVGIG (reference sequence). The CDR3 runs to 14 residues. The CDR3 DNA is TGTGCCTGGAGTGACGAGGCGGACAACTATGGCTACACCTTC. It codes for CAWSDEADNYGYTF.

A few counts support this clone. The chain employs TRBV30 and TRBJ1-2, with D unclear. This CDR3 has 11 residues. The germline gives CDR1 GTSNPN, CDR2 SVGIG (reference sequence). Trimming took 7 bases from V and 7 from J, leaving 13 bases between them. In nucleotides, the CDR3 is TGTGCCTCCCCCCGGGAGGTTGGCTACACCTTC. It encodes CASPREVGYTF. The variable domain in full, with the rest retrieved from reference TRBV30 and TRBJ1-2, is SQTIHQWPATLVQPVGSPLSLECTVEGTSNPNLYWYRQAAGRGLQLLFYSVGIGQISSEVPQNLSASRPQDRQFILSSKKLLLSDSGFYLCASPREVGYTFGSGTRLTVV.

The V call is TRBV28, the J call TRBJ1-6; D not resolved. Deletions cut 1 base from V and 8 bases from J, with 12 bases between. The CDR3 extends over 15 amino acids. Germline-derived CDR1 and CDR2 are MDHEN and SYDVKM. The CDR3 DNA sequence: TGTGCCAGCAGTTTATTGCCTACTTGGGATTCACCCCTCCACTTT. Translation gives CASSLLPTWDSPLHF.

This chain connects TRBV5-4 to TRBJ2-7; D is tentatively TRBD1 or TRBD2 (5 bases each). The germline gives CDR1 SGHNT, CDR2 YYREEE (reference sequence). The CDR3 spans 12 residues. V lost 4 bases, J lost 9 bases, and 14 bases lay in between. The CDR3 coding sequence is TGTGCCAGCAGCGTTGGGGCTGCGGGGCAGTACTTC. Translated: CASSVGAAGQYF. Drawing the rest from reference TRBV5-4 and TRBJ2-7, the complete variable domain is ETGVTQSPTHLIKTRGQQVTLRCSSQSGHNTVSWYQQALGQGPQFIFQYYREEENGRGNFPPRFSGLQFPNYSSELNVNALELDDSALYLCASSVGAAGQYFGPGTRLTVT.

The chain carries TRBV6-1 and TRBJ1-1; 8 bases match TRBD1. Germline assignment: CDR1 MNHNS and CDR2 SASEGT. V shed 2 bases and J 1 base; nucleotides not matched to a gene: 3. The CDR3 totals 15 residues. For the CDR3, the DNA is TGTGCCAGCAGTGAACAGGGACAGGAGAACACTGAAGCTTTCTTT. Its protein is CASSEQGQENTEAFF.

V and J are TRBV6-6 and TRBJ2-3; 7 bases are a match to TRBD2. Germline-derived CDR1 and CDR2 are MNHNY and SVGAGI (reference sequence). The V gene end was trimmed by 7 bases and the J gene end by 1 base; junction bases not matched to a gene: 8. The CDR3 covers 15 residues. CDR3 DNA: TGTGCCAGCACTCAGGGAGGGGTTGGCACAGATACGCAGTATTTT. Translating it yields CASTQGGVGTDTQYF.

The chain combines TRBV5-6 with TRBJ1-6, with D unclear. Germline V gene lookup returns CDR1 SGHDT and CDR2 YYEEEE. V lost 4 bases, J lost 7 bases, and 9 bases lay in between. The CDR3 loop spans 13 amino acids. The CDR3 spells CASSRRINSPLHF. In DNA, the CDR3 is TGTGCCAGCAGCCGCCGAATAAATTCACCCCTCCACTTT.

The gene calls are TRBV9 and TRBJ1-5; TRBD1 might be the D (6 bases). This CDR3 is 17 amino acids long. Germline V gene lookup returns CDR1 SGDLS and CDR2 YYNGEE. The V and J ends lost 0 bases and 5 bases respectively, with 18 bases between them. CDR3: CASSVGSRGAEDQPQHF. Written as DNA, the CDR3 is TGTGCCAGCAGCGTAGGGTCCAGGGGAGCAGAGGATCAGCCCCAGCATTTT. The full variable domain, completed using reference TRBV9 and TRBJ1-5, is DSGVTQTPKHLITATGQRVTLRCSPRSGDLSVYWYQQSLDQGLQFLIQYYNGEERAKGNILERFSAQQFPDLHSELNLSSLELGDSALYFCASSVGSRGAEDQPQHFGDGTRLSIL.

The DNA of the CDR3 is TGTGCCAGCAGCTTAGACAGCGCAAATAATTCACCCCTCCACTTT. This codes for CASSLDSANNSPLHF. The V and J genes are TRBV7-9 and TRBJ1-6; D gene ambiguous. Germline CDR1 is SEHNR and CDR2 is FQNEAQ (reference sequence). Trimming pared 1 base from V and 5 bases from J, leaving 9 bases between. The CDR3 totals 15 residues.

There are a few counts of this clone. One junction end does not reproduce the germline sequence, and a read error may be involved. This chain joins TRBV10-3 and TRBJ2-3, with no clear D. The germline V gene encodes CDR1 ENHRY and CDR2 SYGVKD. The CDR3 runs 11 residues. The CDR3, as DNA: TGTGCCAGCAGTTATTCGAATACGCAGTATTTT. Its translation is CASSYSNTQYF.

This clone was picked up a small number of times. In DNA, the CDR3 is TGTGCCAGCAGCGTACAGGGTGGAAGCGCTGAAGCTTTCTTT. Amino acids: CASSVQGGSAEAFF. The chain joins TRBV9 to TRBJ1-1, with a weak D call TRBD1 (5 bases). The CDR3 is made up of 14 amino acids. Germline loops: CDR1 SGDLS, CDR2 YYNGEE. The V end was cut by 1 base, the J end by 6 bases, with 13 bases between.

This rearrangement joins TRBV6-5 to TRBJ1-6, with TRBD1 as a possible D gene (5 bases). With 6 bases removed from V and 11 bases from J, the gap between germline ends came to 17 bases. This CDR3 region has 14 residues. Germline lookup yields CDR1 MNHEY and CDR2 SVGAGI. Here the CDR3 reads CASRSGLGVAPLHF. In nucleotides, the CDR3 is TGTGCCAGCAGAAGCGGGCTGGGGGTAGCACCCCTCCACTTT.

The V and J genes are TRBV2 and TRBJ1-1, with D unresolved. V gave up 8 bases and J gave up 1 base, with 8 bases separating them. CDR1 is SNHLY and CDR2 is FYNNEI in the germline V gene. The CDR3 contains 12 residues. This CDR3 is CASLFPNTEAFF. DNA for the CDR3: TGTGCCAGCCTTTTCCCGAACACTGAAGCTTTCTTT.

V and J are TRBV4-2 and TRBJ1-6; 7 bases fit TRBD1. Looked up from germline, CDR1 is LGHNA and CDR2 is YNFKEQ. The CDR3 sequence is 17 residues long. Trimming cost V 0 bases and J 6 bases; bases outside gene matches: 8. The CDR3 nucleotides read TGTGCCAGCAGCCAAGAGATAACAGGGGATTCTAATTCACCCCTCCACTTT. This gives the protein CASSQEITGDSNSPLHF.

This clone was seen only a few times. The chain couples TRBV11-3 to TRBJ2-2, with 7 positions matching TRBD1. V lost 4 bases and J lost 1; bases outside the gene matches: 0. Germline-derived CDR1 and CDR2 are SGHNT and YENEEA. The CDR3 runs 14 residues. The CDR3 DNA reads TGTGCCAGCAGCTGGACAGGGAACACCGGGGAGCTGTTTTTT. Translating gives CASSWTGNTGELFF.